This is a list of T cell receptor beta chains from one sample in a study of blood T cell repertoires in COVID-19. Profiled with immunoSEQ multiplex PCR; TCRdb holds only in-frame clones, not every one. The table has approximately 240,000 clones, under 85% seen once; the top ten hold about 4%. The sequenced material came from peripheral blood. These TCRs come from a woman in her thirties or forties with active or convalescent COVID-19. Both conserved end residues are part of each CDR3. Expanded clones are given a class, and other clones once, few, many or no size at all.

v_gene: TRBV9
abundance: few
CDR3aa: CASSEGQDSGNTIYF

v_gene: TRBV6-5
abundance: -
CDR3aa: CASSPGTGVAEAFF

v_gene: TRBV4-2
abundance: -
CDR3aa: CASSQQTRYTF

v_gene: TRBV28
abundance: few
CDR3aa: CASRPHSDNYGYTF

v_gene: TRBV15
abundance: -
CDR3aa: CATSSLDRGLDQPQHF

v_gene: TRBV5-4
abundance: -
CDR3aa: CASTPGGSYNSPLHF

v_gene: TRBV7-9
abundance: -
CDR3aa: CASSFDQGANLIGANVLTF

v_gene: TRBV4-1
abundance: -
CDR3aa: CASSQELAYEQYF

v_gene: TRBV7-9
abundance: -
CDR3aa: CASSLTSGVSYNEQFF

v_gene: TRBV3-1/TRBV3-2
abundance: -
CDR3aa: CASSAPSGGGNTQYF

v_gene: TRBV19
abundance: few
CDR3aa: CASSVQGAQSYEQYF

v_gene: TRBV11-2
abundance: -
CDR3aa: CASSLTGMGETQYF

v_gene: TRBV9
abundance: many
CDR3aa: CASSVQGGNTGELFF

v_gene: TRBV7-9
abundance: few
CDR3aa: CASSPREAYDGYTF

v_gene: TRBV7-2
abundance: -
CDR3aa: CASRFSGGAVNEQFF

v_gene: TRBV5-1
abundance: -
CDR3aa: CASKTTGVNTEAFF

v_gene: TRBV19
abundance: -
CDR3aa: CASSRGQGLPNEQFF

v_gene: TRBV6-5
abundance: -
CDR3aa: CASAGSYNSPLHF

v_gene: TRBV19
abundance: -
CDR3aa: CASSIGTAYSNQPQHF

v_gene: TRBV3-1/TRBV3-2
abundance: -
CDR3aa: CASSPDYGGYTF

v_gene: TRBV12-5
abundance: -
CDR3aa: CASGSPRGTNEKLFF

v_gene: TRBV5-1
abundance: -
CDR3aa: CASSWGPPGGTEAFF

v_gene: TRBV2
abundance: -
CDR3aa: CASSLSGTSTDTQYF

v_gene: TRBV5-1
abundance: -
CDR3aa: CASSLQARDEKLFF

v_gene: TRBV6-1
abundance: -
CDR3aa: CASSERWQGKDQPQHF

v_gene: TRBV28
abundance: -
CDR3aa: CASREQGADYGYTF

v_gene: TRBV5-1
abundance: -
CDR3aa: CASSSTSGGMNEQFF

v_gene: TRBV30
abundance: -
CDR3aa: CAWTGGGGSGELFF

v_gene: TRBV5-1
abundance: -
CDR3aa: CASSYGLAGGLQETQYF

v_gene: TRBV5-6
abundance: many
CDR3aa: CASSPQWTGGLTEAFF

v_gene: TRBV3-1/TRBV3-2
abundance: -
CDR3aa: CAAGQANTEAFF

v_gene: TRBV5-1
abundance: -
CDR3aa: CASSGGLLPRDTEAFF

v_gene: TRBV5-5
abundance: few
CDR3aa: CASSEPTGNEKLFF

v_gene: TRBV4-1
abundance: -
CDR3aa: CASSQAGIRGFGYGYTF

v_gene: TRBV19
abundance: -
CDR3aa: CASSIGLAGLAKNIQYF

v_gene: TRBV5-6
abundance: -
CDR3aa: CASSSRRGQGWETQYF

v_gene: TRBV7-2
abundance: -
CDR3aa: CASSLVQGRTEAFF

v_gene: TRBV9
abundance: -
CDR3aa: CASSVSGGNTEAFF

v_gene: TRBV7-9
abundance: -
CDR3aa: CASSPLGQWNTEAFF

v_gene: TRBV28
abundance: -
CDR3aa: CASSIRGGGNQPQHF

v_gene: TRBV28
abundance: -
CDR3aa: CASTTGGGWTEAFF

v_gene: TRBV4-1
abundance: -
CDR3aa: CASSQDSRTPEKLFF

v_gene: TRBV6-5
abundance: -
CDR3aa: CASTYGRNTEAFF

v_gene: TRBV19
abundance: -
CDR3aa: CASSITGVISSRETQYF

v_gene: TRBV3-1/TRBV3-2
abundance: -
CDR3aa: CASSPLDRVGSPLHF

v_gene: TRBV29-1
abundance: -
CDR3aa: CSVETPQGSWYGYTF

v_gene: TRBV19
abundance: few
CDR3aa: CASSITANTEAFF

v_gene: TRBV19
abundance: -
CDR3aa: CASSGQAVSYEQYF

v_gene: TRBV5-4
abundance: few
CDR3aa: CASSWGQGANTEAFF

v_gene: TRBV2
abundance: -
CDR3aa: CASKPDSLYGYTF

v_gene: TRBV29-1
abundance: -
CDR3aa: CSVESRGSYGYTF

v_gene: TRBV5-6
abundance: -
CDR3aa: CASSPPFADTQYF

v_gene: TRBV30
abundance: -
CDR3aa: CAWSVAGEGGYTF

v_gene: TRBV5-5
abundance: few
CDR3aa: CASSPSGTGGTDTQYF

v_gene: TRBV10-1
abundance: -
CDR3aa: CASSEQGTSRGYTF

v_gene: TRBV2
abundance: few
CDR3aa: CASSGWTSGGATDTQYF

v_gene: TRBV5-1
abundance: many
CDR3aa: CASSKGQEQFF

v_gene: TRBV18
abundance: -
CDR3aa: CASSPLLTDYNEQFF